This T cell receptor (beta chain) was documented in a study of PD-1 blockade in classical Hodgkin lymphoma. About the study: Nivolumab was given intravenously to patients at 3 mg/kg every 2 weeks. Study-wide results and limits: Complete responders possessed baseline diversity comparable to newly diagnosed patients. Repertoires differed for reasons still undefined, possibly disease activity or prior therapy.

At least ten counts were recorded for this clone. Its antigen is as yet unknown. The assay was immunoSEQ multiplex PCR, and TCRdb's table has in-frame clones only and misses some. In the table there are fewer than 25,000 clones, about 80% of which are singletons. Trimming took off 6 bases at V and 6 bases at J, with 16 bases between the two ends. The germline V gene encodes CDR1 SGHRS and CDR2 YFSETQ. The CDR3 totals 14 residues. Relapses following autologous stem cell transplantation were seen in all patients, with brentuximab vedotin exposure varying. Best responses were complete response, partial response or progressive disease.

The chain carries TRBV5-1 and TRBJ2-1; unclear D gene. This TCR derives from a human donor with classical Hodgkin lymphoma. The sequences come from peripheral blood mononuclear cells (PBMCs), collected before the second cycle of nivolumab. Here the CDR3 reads CASKGGASVNEQFF. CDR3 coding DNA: TGCGCCAGCAAGGGTGGCGCGTCAGTCAATGAGCAGTTCTTC.